This T cell receptor beta chain originates from a study of monozygotic twins with inflammatory bowel disease. Blood samples, whole and unsorted for T cells, yielded the isolated total RNA. Both TCRalpha and TCRbeta cDNA were subjected to two nested PCRs lasting roughly 16 and 10 cycles. From the 5' RACE reads, TCRdb lists one entry per CDR3 protein and no DNA. The ten most abundant clones cover 2% to 2.5% of a sample with around 410,000 distinct CDR3 sequences. Germline loops: CDR1 ENHRY, CDR2 SYGVKD. The CDR3 is 13 residues long. The genes are TRBV10-3 and TRBJ1-1; TCRdb names TRBD1, which stays unverified in the absence of DNA. Material for sequencing was blood. This receptor was identified in a human donor with ulcerative colitis or Crohn's disease, or a healthy co-twin of an affected twin (not recorded which). CDR3 protein: CAILGAGGIEAFF.